The 20 T cell receptor beta chains below come from one sample, sequenced in a study of T cell changes during pregnancy in multiple sclerosis. TCRdb keeps only in-frame clones here, not all; method: immunoSEQ multiplex PCR. The sample includes some 59,000 clones, 80% to 90% of them seen just once. The specimen comprised peripheral blood, sampled in the first trimester of pregnancy. The receptors were sampled from a female donor with multiple sclerosis, enrolled in a pregnancy study.

The chain recombines TRBV7-2 with TRBJ1-1; 7 bases align to TRBD1. The CDR3 contains 15 residues. V trimming: 4 bases; J trimming: 0 bases; junction bases outside the gene matches: 5. The germline gives CDR1 SGHTA, CDR2 FQGNSA. In DNA, the CDR3 is TGTGCCAGCAGCTACGCAGGGGGTGTGAACACTGAAGCTTTCTTT. This codes for CASSYAGGVNTEAFF.

The chain employs TRBV29-1 and TRBJ2-4; the D is unclear. This CDR3 has 11 residues. Germline V gene data show CDR1 as SQVTM and CDR2 as ANQGSEA. Trimming pared 4 bases from V and 6 bases from J, leaving 7 bases between. The CDR3 DNA is TGCAGCGTTGCACCGAGAAACATTCAGTACTTC. This codes for CSVAPRNIQYF.

The chain links TRBV5-8 to TRBJ1-4; the match to TRBD1 covers 8 bases. CDR1 is SGHTS, CDR2 YDEGEE, per germline. CDR3 length equals 16 residues. V trimming: 4 bases; J trimming: 3 bases; junction bases outside the gene matches: 8. Written as DNA, the CDR3 is TGTGCCAGCAGCCTACCGCAGGGGGCGTCTAATGAAAAACTGTTTTTT. Residues: CASSLPQGASNEKLFF. The whole variable domain, filled in from reference TRBV5-8 and TRBJ1-4, reads EAGVTQSPTHLIKTRGQQATLRCSPISGHTSVYWYQQALGLGLQFLLWYDEGEERNRGNFPPRFSGRQFPNYSSELNVNALELEDSALYLCASSLPQGASNEKLFFGSGTQLSVL.

V is TRBV4-2 and J is TRBJ2-5, with 16 bases that match TRBD2. The CDR3 length is 16 residues. Germline trimming cut 3 bases from V and 3 bases from J; bases unmatched to any gene: 1. CDR1 is LGHNA and CDR2 is YNFKEQ in the germline V gene. The CDR3 DNA reads TGTGCCAGCAGCCAGGGACTAGCGGGGGGGGAAGAGACCCAGTACTTC. Translated, it gives CASSQGLAGGEETQYF.

This clone was detected only a few times. The J gene is TRBJ1-5, the V gene TRBV19, with D tentatively TRBD1 (5 bases). This CDR3 is built from 15 residues. Looked up from germline, CDR1 is LNHDA and CDR2 is SQIVND (reference sequence). Trimming took 7 bases from V and 0 from J, leaving 13 bases between them. In nucleotides, the CDR3 is TGTGCCAGTACCTGGGGCCAGACTAGCAATCAGCCCCAGCATTTT. Amino acids: CASTWGQTSNQPQHF.

The rearrangement links TRBV5-4 to TRBJ1-1, with D possibly matching TRBD1 (6 bases). This CDR3 region has 15 residues. Per the germline V gene, CDR1 is SGHNT and CDR2 is YYREEE (reference sequence). The V end lost 0 bases, the J end lost 2 bases, and 11 bases lay between the germline ends. CDR3 amino acids: CASSLGDRINTEAFF. The CDR3 region has the DNA TGTGCCAGCAGCTTGGGTGACAGGATAAACACTGAAGCTTTCTTT.

This chain connects TRBV5-8 to TRBJ2-5; D might be TRBD1 (6 bases). CDR1 and CDR2 (germline): SGHTS, YDEGEE. Deletions cut 7 bases from V and 6 bases from J, with 19 bases between. The CDR3 is made up of 14 amino acids. Here the CDR3 DNA reads TGTGCCAGCGGCGGACAGAAGGTAAAAAAGACCCAGTACTTC. Amino acids: CASGGQKVKKTQYF.

The V gene is TRBV30, the J gene TRBJ2-3, with D tentatively TRBD2 (6 bases). CDR1 and CDR2 (germline): GTSNPN, SVGIG (reference sequence). This CDR3 is 13 amino acids long. The V and J ends lost 4 bases and 2 bases respectively, with 10 bases between them. This CDR3 is CAWMASVTDTQYF. DNA for the CDR3: TGTGCCTGGATGGCTAGCGTCACAGATACGCAGTATTTT.

Only one count was recorded for this clone. The rearrangement joins TRBV27 to TRBJ2-2; 7 bases fit TRBD1. The CDR3 extends over 16 amino acids. The germline V gene has CDR1 MNHEY and CDR2 SMNVEV (reference sequence). The V segment lost 5 bases and the J segment 4 bases; nucleotides outside the gene matches: 10. The CDR3 DNA is TGTGCCAGCAGTCCCTACTCCGGGACAGCCACCGGGGAGCTGTTTTTT. It encodes CASSPYSGTATGELFF.

The chain joins TRBV6-6 to TRBJ2-7, with D tentatively TRBD1 (5 bases). This CDR3 has 15 amino acids. Looked up from germline, CDR1 is MNHNY and CDR2 is SVGAGI (reference sequence). The V gene lost 4 bases and the J gene lost 0 bases, with 13 bases spanning the gap. DNA for the CDR3: TGTGCCAGCAGTTGGTCAAAGGGGATCTCCTACGAGCAGTACTTC. Protein product: CASSWSKGISYEQYF.

The genes are TRBV19 and TRBJ2-7; 7 nucleotides align to TRBD1. Germline CDR1 and CDR2: LNHDA and SQIVND (reference sequence). V lost 7 bases, J lost 4 bases, and 10 bases stayed unmatched. CDR3 length: 14 residues. In DNA, the CDR3 is TGTGCCAGTACCCGGACAGGAAGGGCGTACGAGCAGTACTTC. This codes for CASTRTGRAYEQYF.

V and J are TRBV6-4 and TRBJ1-1, with 9 bases lining up with TRBD1. V gave up 5 bases and J gave up 5 bases; unmatched junction bases: 3. Germline CDR1 and CDR2: MRHNA and SNTAGT. The CDR3 has 13 amino acids. CDR3 nucleotide sequence: TGTGCCAGCAGTCAACAGGGGGCAACTGAAGCTTTCTTT. It yields the protein CASSQQGATEAFF.

The gene calls are TRBV29-1 and TRBJ1-3, with no clear D. V was shortened by 6 bases and J by 0 bases, with 9 bases between the two germline ends. Germline CDR1 reads SQVTM; CDR2 reads ANQGSEA. The CDR3 spans 13 residues. The chain's CDR3 is CSVSGSSGNTIYF. CDR3 nucleotide sequence: TGCAGCGTCTCAGGCTCCTCTGGAAACACCATATATTTT. Using reference TRBV29-1 and TRBJ1-3 for the parts outside the CDR3, the full variable domain is SAVISQKPSRDICQRGTSLTIQCQVDSQVTMMFWYRQQPGQSLTLIATANQGSEATYESGFVIDKFPISRPNLTFSTLTVSNMSPEDSSIYLCSVSGSSGNTIYFGEGSWLTVV.

This chain links TRBV5-1 with TRBJ2-2, with D tentatively TRBD1 (6 bases). This CDR3 spans 15 amino acids. V gave up 0 bases and J gave up 1 base, with 7 bases separating them. CDR1 is SGHRS, CDR2 YFSETQ, per germline. CDR3 loop: CASSLGTVNTGELFF. The CDR3 DNA is TGCGCCAGCAGCTTGGGGACAGTGAACACCGGGGAGCTGTTTTTT.

The chain combines TRBV10-3 with TRBJ2-1, with 9 bases fitting TRBD1. Germline CDR1 reads ENHRY; CDR2 reads SYGVKD. The ends lost 2 bases at V and 8 bases at J; junction bases unmatched: 7. The CDR3 extends over 15 amino acids. The CDR3 DNA follows: TGTGCCATCAGTGAGATGGGACAGGGTGACGATGAGCAGTTCTTC. Translating gives CAISEMGQGDDEQFF.

This clone was seen only once. The gene calls are TRBV11-2 and TRBJ2-7; TRBD1 aligns across 11 bases. V trimming: 5 bases; J trimming: 13 bases; junction bases outside the gene matches: 13. Germline V gene sequence: CDR1 SGHAT, CDR2 FQNNGV. CDR3 length: 14 amino acids. Written as DNA, the CDR3 is TGTGCCAGCAGCCCCGGGACAGGGGGAAATAGGGTATACTTC. Residues: CASSPGTGGNRVYF.

The chain carries TRBV19 and TRBJ1-2; tentatively, D is TRBD1 (6 bases). Germline loops: CDR1 LNHDA, CDR2 SQIVND (reference sequence). V lost 6 bases, J lost 12 bases, and 23 bases lay in between. CDR3 length: 14 amino acids. The CDR3 region is CASRFSRDNTRNTF. Here the CDR3 DNA reads TGTGCCAGTAGATTTTCCCGGGACAACACAAGGAACACCTTC.

V gene TRBV9 combines with J gene TRBJ2-7; 12 bases line up with TRBD1. The trim removed 9 bases at V and 11 bases at J, leaving 15 bases unmatched. The CDR3 is 14 residues long. Per germline, CDR1 SGDLS and CDR2 YYNGEE. CDR3 sequence (DNA): TGTGCCAAGAGAAAAGCGGGACAGGGGGCGAAGAAGTACTTC. Its translation is CAKRKAGQGAKKYF.

The chain couples TRBV5-6 to TRBJ2-7, with a weak D call TRBD1 (5 bases). This CDR3 region has 17 residues. Germline CDR1 reads SGHDT; CDR2 reads YYEEEE. V was shortened by 0 bases and J by 3 bases, with 19 bases between the two germline ends. CDR3 in amino acids: CASSLGGLEQWVYEQYF. The CDR3 nucleotides are TGTGCCAGCAGCTTGGGGGGCCTGGAACAATGGGTCTACGAGCAGTACTTC.

In its sample, this clone was seen once. The chain is built from TRBV30 and TRBJ1-2, with D unresolved. V lost 2 bases and J lost 5, with 15 bases in between. The CDR3 is 14 residues long. CDR1 GTSNPN and CDR2 SVGIG come from the germline V gene (reference sequence). For the CDR3, the DNA is TGTGCCTGGAGTTTCCACGAGCGTCAATATGGCTACACCTTC. Its translation: CAWSFHERQYGYTF.